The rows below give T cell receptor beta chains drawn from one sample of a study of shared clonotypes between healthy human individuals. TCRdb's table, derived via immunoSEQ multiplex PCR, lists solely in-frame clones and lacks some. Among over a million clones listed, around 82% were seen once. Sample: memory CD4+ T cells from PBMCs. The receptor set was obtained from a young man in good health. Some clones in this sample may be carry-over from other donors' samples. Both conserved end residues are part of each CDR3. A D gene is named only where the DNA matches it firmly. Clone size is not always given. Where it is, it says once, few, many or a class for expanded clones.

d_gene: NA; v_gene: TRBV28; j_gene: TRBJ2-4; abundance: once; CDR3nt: TGTGCCAGCGCCTTCCCTCGATGGGGAAACATTCAGTACTTC; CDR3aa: CASAFPRWGNIQYF
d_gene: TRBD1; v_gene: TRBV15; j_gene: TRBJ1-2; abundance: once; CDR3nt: TGTGCCACCAGCAGAGGAACGGGACAGGGGGATCTTGGCTACACCTTC; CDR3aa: CATSRGTGQGDLGYTF
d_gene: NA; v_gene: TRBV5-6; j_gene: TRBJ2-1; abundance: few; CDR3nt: TGTGCCAGCAGCTTGGCCCACATAGCGCCCTACAATGAGCAGTTCTTC; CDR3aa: CASSLAHIAPYNEQFF
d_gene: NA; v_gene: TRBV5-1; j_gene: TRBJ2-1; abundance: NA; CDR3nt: TGCGCCAGCAGCCCTGGGCCGGCCTCCTACAATGAGCAGTTCTTC; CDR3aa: CASSPGPASYNEQFF
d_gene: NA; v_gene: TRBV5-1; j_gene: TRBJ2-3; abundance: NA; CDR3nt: TGCGCCAGCAGCTTGGTCCGCCAGCTGGGGCGGGATGCCCCAGATACGCAGTATTTT; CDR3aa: CASSLVRQLGRDAPDTQYF
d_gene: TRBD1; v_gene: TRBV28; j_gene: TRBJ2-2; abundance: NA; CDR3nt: TGTGCCAGCAGGGACAGGGGTTATATCGGGGAGCTGTTTTTT; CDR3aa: CASRDRGYIGELFF
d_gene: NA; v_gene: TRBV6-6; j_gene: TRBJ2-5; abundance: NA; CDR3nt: TGTGCCAGCAGTTGGTTGGGGGAGACCCAGTACTTC; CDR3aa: CASSWLGETQYF
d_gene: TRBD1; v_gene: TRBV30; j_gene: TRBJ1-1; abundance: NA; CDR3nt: TGTGCCTGGATTTTTGGGACAGGCTCTGAAGCTTTCTTT; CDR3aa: CAWIFGTGSEAFF
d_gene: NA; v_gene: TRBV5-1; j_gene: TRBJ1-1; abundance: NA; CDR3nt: TGCGCCAGCAGCTGGGGCGGGTCCACTGAAGCTTTCTTT; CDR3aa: CASSWGGSTEAFF
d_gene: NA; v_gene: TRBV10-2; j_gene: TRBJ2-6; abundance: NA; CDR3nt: TGCGCCAGCAGTGAGAAGGGCCTTTCTGGGGCCAACGTCCTGACTTTC; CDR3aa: CASSEKGLSGANVLTF
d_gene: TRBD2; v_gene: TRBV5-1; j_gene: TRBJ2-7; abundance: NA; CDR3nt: TGCGCCAGCAGCCCAGGACTAGCGGGAGGGGGATCCTACGAGCAGTACTTC; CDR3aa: CASSPGLAGGGSYEQYF
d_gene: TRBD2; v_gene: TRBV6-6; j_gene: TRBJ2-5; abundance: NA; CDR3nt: TGTGCCAGCAGACGGGGACTAGCGGGGCAGGAAGAGACCCAGTACTTC; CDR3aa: CASRRGLAGQEETQYF
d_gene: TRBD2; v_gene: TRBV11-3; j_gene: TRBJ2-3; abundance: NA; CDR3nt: TGTGCCAGCAGCTTAGGACTAGCGGGTGGCGCGAAAGATACGCAGTATTTT; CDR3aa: CASSLGLAGGAKDTQYF